This TCR beta chain was recovered during a study of PD-1 blockade in classical Hodgkin lymphoma. Study summary: It was nivolumab at 3 mg/kg, given intravenously every 2 weeks, that patients received. Findings and caveats of the study: Nivolumab initiated under 1 year post-ASCT led to patient exclusion. Complete responders showed a baseline diversity that resembled the diversity of newly diagnosed patients. TCR diversity rose significantly by C4D1 in CD4+ but not CD8+ cells.

To note about this clone: Its antigen is unknown.

The time point denotes: cycle 4 day 1 (C4D1), after about 6 weeks of nivolumab. Relapse after autologous stem cell transplantation occurred in every patient, and brentuximab vedotin exposure varied. The CDR3 loop spans 15 amino acids. V was pared by 7 bases and J by 4 bases, with 10 bases of the junction left unmatched. Germline CDR1 SNHLY, CDR2 FYNNEI. Profiling relied on immunoSEQ multiplex PCR, and the TCRdb table lists in-frame clones only, not all of them. Altogether some 96,000 clones are present, about 92% being singletons, with the ten largest covering 2%. The TCR was taken from a human donor with classical Hodgkin lymphoma. This rearrangement joins TRBV2 to TRBJ1-5, with 7 bases that match TRBD1. Specimen: peripheral blood mononuclear cells (PBMCs), collected before the fourth cycle of nivolumab. CDR3 amino acids: CASKSEDRRNQPQHF. CDR3 coding DNA: TGTGCCAGCAAATCTGAGGACAGGCGGAATCAGCCCCAGCATTTT.